The 7 T cell receptor beta chains listed next were all sequenced from one sample in a study of blood T cell repertoires in COVID-19. The assay was immunoSEQ multiplex PCR, and TCRdb's table has in-frame clones only and misses some. The repertoire has around 100,000 clones, about 85% of them found once; the top ten carry approximately 1.5%. The material sequenced was peripheral blood. The origin of the receptors is a man between 35 and 55 years old with acute or convalescent COVID-19.

This clone was seen a few times. This chain joins TRBV15 and TRBJ2-1, with a possible D match to TRBD1 (5 bases). Between the trimmed V and J ends, which lost 5 bases and 6 bases, there was a span of 14 bases. From germline, CDR1 is LNHNV and CDR2 YYDKDF (reference sequence). There are 14 residues in the CDR3. The CDR3 here is CATSFQGKPNEQFF. The CDR3 nucleotides are TGTGCCACCAGCTTTCAGGGAAAACCCAATGAGCAGTTCTTC.

The V gene is TRBV5-8, the J gene TRBJ2-7; 12 nucleotides align to TRBD1. The CDR3 has 16 amino acids. V shed 5 bases and J 3 bases; nucleotides not matched to a gene: 9. The germline V gene encodes CDR1 SGHTS and CDR2 YDEGEE. The CDR3 DNA reads TGTGCCAGCAGGGAACCCGGGACAGGGGGCCGCTACGAGCAGTACTTC. Its protein product is CASREPGTGGRYEQYF.

The V call is TRBV30, the J call TRBJ2-5; D ambiguous. The CDR3 runs to 10 residues. Trimming shortened V by 1 base and J by 9 bases, and 6 bases separated the two germline ends. Germline CDR1 GTSNPN, CDR2 SVGIG (reference sequence). The CDR3 reads CAWSGVAQYF. The DNA for the CDR3 is TGTGCCTGGAGTGGCGTGGCCCAGTACTTC.

The chain recombines TRBV29-1 with TRBJ1-2; 8 nucleotides align to TRBD1. Trimming removed 4 bases from V and 0 bases from J; junction bases left unmatched: 10. Germline V gene data show CDR1 as SQVTM and CDR2 as ANQGSEA. The CDR3 is 16 residues long. This CDR3 is CSVVTRGPLANYGYTF. CDR3 DNA: TGCAGCGTTGTTACCAGGGGGCCCTTAGCTAACTATGGCTACACCTTC.

The chain uses TRBV7-9 and TRBJ1-2, with 7 nucleotides matching TRBD1. This CDR3 spans 14 amino acids. CDR1 and CDR2 (germline): SEHNR, FQNEAQ (reference sequence). After removal of 5 bases from V and 3 bases from J, the junction contained 6 bases not matched to a gene. CDR3 sequence (DNA): TGTGCCAGCAGCCCCTCCGGGACAGACTATGGCTACACCTTC. Encoded protein: CASSPSGTDYGYTF.

This clone was counted a single time. The CDR3 nucleotides are TGTGCCAGCAGCGTAGTTAGCGGGAGTCGACAGTTCTTC. Its protein is CASSVVSGSRQFF. The chain recombines TRBV9 with TRBJ2-1, with 9 bases lining up with TRBD2. From germline, CDR1 is SGDLS and CDR2 YYNGEE. With V trimmed by 0 bases and J by 13 bases, 5 bases remained unmatched. The CDR3 sequence is 13 residues long.

The genes are TRBV19 and TRBJ1-6; unclear D gene. V shed 7 bases and J shed 6 bases, with 16 bases lying between them. Germline CDR1 LNHDA, CDR2 SQIVND (reference sequence). This CDR3 comprises 15 residues. CDR3 sequence: CASTNTRVVNSPLHF. The CDR3 region has the DNA TGTGCCAGTACCAACACCCGGGTGGTTAATTCACCCCTCCACTTT. Variable domain in full (rest from reference TRBV19 and TRBJ1-6): DGGITQSPKYLFRKEGQNVTLSCEQNLNHDAMYWYRQDPGQGLRLIYYSQIVNDFQKGDIAEGYSVSREKKESFPLTVTSAQKNPTAFYLCASTNTRVVNSPLHFGNGTRLTVT.